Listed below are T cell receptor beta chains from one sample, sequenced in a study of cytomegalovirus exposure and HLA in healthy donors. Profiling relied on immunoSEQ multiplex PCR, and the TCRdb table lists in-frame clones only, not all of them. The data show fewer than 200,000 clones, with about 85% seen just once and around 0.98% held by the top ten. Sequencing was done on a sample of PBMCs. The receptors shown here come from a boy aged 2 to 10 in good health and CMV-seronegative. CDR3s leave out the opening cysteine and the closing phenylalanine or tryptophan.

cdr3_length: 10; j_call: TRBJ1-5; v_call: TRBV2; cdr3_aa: ASSAGEQPQH
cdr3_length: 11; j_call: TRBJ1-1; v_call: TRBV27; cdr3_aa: ASSLSANTEAF
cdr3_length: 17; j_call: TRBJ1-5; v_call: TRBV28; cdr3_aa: ASSHTGRQKGGGNQPQH
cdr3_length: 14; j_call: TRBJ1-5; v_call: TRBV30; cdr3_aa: AWSRSARGSNQPQH
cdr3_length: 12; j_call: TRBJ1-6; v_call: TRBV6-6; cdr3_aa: ASSPRDIQSPLH
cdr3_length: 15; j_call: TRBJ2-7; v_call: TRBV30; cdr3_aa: AWSVRFSGSEASEQY
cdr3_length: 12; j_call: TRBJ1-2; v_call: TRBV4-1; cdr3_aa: ASSRPGQDGGYT
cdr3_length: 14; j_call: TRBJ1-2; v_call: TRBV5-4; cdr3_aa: ASSFGTGGGTLGYT
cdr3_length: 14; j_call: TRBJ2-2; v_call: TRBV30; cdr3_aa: AWNRDRGQGTGELF
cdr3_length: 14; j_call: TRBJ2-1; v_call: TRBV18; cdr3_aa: ASSPTSGGPRGEQF
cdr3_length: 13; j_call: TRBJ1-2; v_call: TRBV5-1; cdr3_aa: ASSLTGTGDYGYT